A single sample is the source of the 18 T cell receptor beta chains below, sequenced in a study of blood T cell repertoires in COVID-19. This table comes from immunoSEQ multiplex PCR, and its TCRdb copy is limited to in-frame clones, with some not included. The sample contains about 220,000 clones, roughly 89% of which appear only once. Source material: peripheral blood. These receptor sequences come from a man aged 30-40 years who had recovered from COVID-19.

This clone was detected only a few times. V gene TRBV5-6 combines with J gene TRBJ2-1; weak D call: TRBD2 (5 bases). V dropped 2 bases and J dropped 4 bases, with 10 bases sitting between them. Germline CDR1 is SGHDT and CDR2 is YYEEEE. The CDR3 covers 14 residues. CDR3 region: CASSLGGRYNEQFF. The CDR3 nucleotides read TGTGCCAGCAGCTTAGGCGGGCGTTACAATGAGCAGTTCTTC.

This chain connects TRBV19 to TRBJ1-1, with a tentative D call TRBD1 (5 bases). V was cut by 3 bases and J by 5 bases, with 13 bases left in between. The CDR3 spans 14 residues. Germline assignment: CDR1 LNHDA and CDR2 SQIVND (reference sequence). CDR3 protein: CASSIGAGETEAFF. CDR3 bases: TGTGCCAGTAGTATTGGGGCCGGAGAGACTGAAGCTTTCTTT.

The V and J genes are TRBV7-2 and TRBJ2-7; D call uncertain. CDR3 size: 14 residues. V was shortened by 5 bases and J by 3 bases, with 14 bases between the two germline ends. Germline CDR1 SGHTA, CDR2 FQGNSA. CDR3 region: CASSPMGTSYEQYF. In DNA, the CDR3 is TGTGCCAGCAGCCCCATGGGCACGAGCTACGAGCAGTACTTC.

The chain is built from TRBV6-5 and TRBJ1-2; 9 positions agree with TRBD1. V lost 0 bases, J lost 4 bases, and 6 bases stayed unmatched. The CDR3 is 16 amino acids. CDR1 is MNHEY, CDR2 SVGAGI, per germline. CDR3 bases: TGTGCCAGCAGTTACTCGTGGACAGGGGCCATCTATGGCTACACCTTC. It encodes CASSYSWTGAIYGYTF.

The chain carries TRBV19 and TRBJ2-6; 10 bases match TRBD2. The germline CDR1 and CDR2 sequences are LNHDA and SQIVND (reference sequence). Germline trimming cut 10 bases from V and 1 base from J; bases unmatched to any gene: 10. The CDR3 consists of 17 residues. CDR3 DNA: TGTGCCACCAAAAGGAATAGCGGGGGGTCTGGGGCCAACGTCCTGACTTTC. It yields the protein CATKRNSGGSGANVLTF.

This CDR3 is CASSFLGATDTQYF. For the CDR3, the DNA is TGCGCCAGCAGCTTCCTCGGAGCCACAGATACGCAGTATTTT. The V call is TRBV5-1, the J call TRBJ2-3; no firm D call. The CDR3 runs to 14 residues. Germline V lookup: CDR1 SGHRS, CDR2 YFSETQ. Trimming removed 2 bases from V and 2 bases from J, with 9 bases in between. Looking up the rest from reference TRBV5-1 and TRBJ2-3 gives the full variable domain: KAGVTQTPRYLIKTRGQQVTLSCSPISGHRSVSWYQQTPGQGLQFLFEYFSETQRNKGNFPGRFSGRQFSNSRSEMNVSTLELGDSALYLCASSFLGATDTQYFGPGTRLTVL.

The rearrangement links TRBV11-2 to TRBJ1-2, with 10 positions matching TRBD1. The CDR3 is 15 residues long. Germline V lookup: CDR1 SGHAT, CDR2 FQNNGV. The trim removed 0 bases at V and 5 bases at J, leaving 3 bases unmatched. The CDR3 loop reads CASSLEPGQGYGYTF. The DNA of the CDR3 is TGTGCCAGCAGCTTAGAACCGGGACAGGGGTATGGCTACACCTTC.

The chain combines TRBV5-5 with TRBJ2-2, with a tentative D call TRBD1 (5 bases). CDR1 and CDR2 (germline): SGHKS, YYEKEE (reference sequence). The CDR3 runs to 16 residues. V was trimmed by 0 bases and J by 1 base, leaving 10 bases between them. Written as DNA, the CDR3 is TGTGCCAGCAGCTTGGGCAAAGACAGGAACACCGGGGAGCTGTTTTTT. Translating it yields CASSLGKDRNTGELFF.

This chain uses TRBV30 with TRBJ1-2; 11 nucleotides align to TRBD1. In germline, CDR1 is GTSNPN, CDR2 SVGIG (reference sequence). V was pared by 0 bases and J by 13 bases, with 7 bases of the junction left unmatched. The CDR3 length is 13 residues. The CDR3: CAWSVVGQGVSTF. CDR3 bases: TGTGCCTGGAGTGTAGTGGGACAGGGGGTTTCCACCTTC. Full variable domain (outside the CDR3, taken from reference TRBV30 and TRBJ1-2): SQTIHQWPATLVQPVGSPLSLECTVEGTSNPNLYWYRQAAGRGLQLLFYSVGIGQISSEVPQNLSASRPQDRQFILSSKKLLLSDSGFYLCAWSVVGQGVSTFGSGTRLTVV.

J is TRBJ1-5 and V is TRBV7-2; possible D gene TRBD1, 5 bases. Germline-derived CDR1 and CDR2 are SGHTA and FQGNSA. V dropped 4 bases and J dropped 6 bases, with 13 bases sitting between them. CDR3 length equals 14 residues. CDR3 DNA sequence: TGTGCCAGCAGCTCTATACCCCAGGGTCAGCCCCAGCATTTT. It is translated as CASSSIPQGQPQHF.

This clone was counted between two and nine times. The V call is TRBV2, the J call TRBJ2-7; 7 bases line up with TRBD1. The CDR3 covers 16 residues. From germline, CDR1 is SNHLY and CDR2 FYNNEI. V lost 1 base, J lost 3 bases, and 9 bases stayed unmatched. The CDR3 is CASSEDMGQLVYEQYF. CDR3 in DNA: TGTGCCAGCAGTGAAGATATGGGACAGTTGGTCTACGAGCAGTACTTC.

This clone was seen a single time. The V gene is TRBV7-9, the J gene TRBJ2-2; D remains ambiguous. The CDR3 is 14 amino acids. The germline V gene has CDR1 SEHNR and CDR2 FQNEAQ (reference sequence). Trimming took 2 bases from V and 0 from J, leaving 4 bases between them. CDR3: CASSLTPNTGELFF. The CDR3 DNA reads TGTGCCAGCAGCTTAACTCCGAACACCGGGGAGCTGTTTTTT. The variable domain in full, with the rest retrieved from reference TRBV7-9 and TRBJ2-2, is DTGVSQNPRHKITKRGQNVTFRCDPISEHNRLYWYRQTLGQGPEFLTYFQNEAQLEKSRLLSDRFSAERPKGSFSTLEIQRTEQGDSAMYLCASSLTPNTGELFFGEGSRLTVL.

This chain links TRBV11-2 with TRBJ2-7; D ambiguous. This CDR3 region has 13 residues. Germline V lookup: CDR1 SGHAT, CDR2 FQNNGV. The germline V and J ends were trimmed by 1 base and 3 bases, with 7 bases remaining between them. The CDR3 here is CASSLGGNYEQYF. The CDR3 coding sequence is TGTGCCAGCAGCTTAGGAGGAAACTACGAGCAGTACTTC.

The chain is built from TRBV11-2 and TRBJ2-7; D might be TRBD1 (6 bases). Germline V gene data show CDR1 as SGHAT and CDR2 as FQNNGV. This CDR3 contains 16 residues. Trimming removed 10 bases at V and 4 bases at J, with 26 bases between. In DNA form, the CDR3 reads TGTGCCATCCTACATGTGGGGGCAGGGTATCGTTACGAGCAGTACTTC. Translating it yields CAILHVGAGYRYEQYF.

The sample holds one count of this clone. CDR3 nucleotide sequence: TGCGCCAGCAGTGAGTCGAGGGGGCTAGGGCAGTACTTC. Its protein is CASSESRGLGQYF. This rearrangement joins TRBV10-1 to TRBJ2-7; 7 bases line up with TRBD1. CDR1 WNHNN and CDR2 SYGVQD come from the germline V gene (reference sequence). CDR3 length: 13 amino acids. With 0 bases clipped from V and 9 bases from J, the junction kept 5 bases outside the gene matches.

This clone has at least ten counts. V and J are TRBV6-4 and TRBJ2-1; 8 bases are a match to TRBD1. Trimming took 4 bases from V and 9 from J; bases not matched to a gene: 11. CDR1 and CDR2 from the germline V gene are MRHNA and SNTAGT. This CDR3 contains 15 residues. The chain's CDR3 is CASSGGTGGIAEQFF. DNA of the CDR3: TGTGCCAGCAGTGGGGGGACAGGAGGCATCGCTGAGCAGTTCTTC.

V gene TRBV7-9 combines with J gene TRBJ2-2, with 8 nucleotides matching TRBD2. With 4 bases clipped from V and 9 bases from J, the junction kept 10 bases outside the gene matches. This CDR3 has 15 amino acids. Germline V lookup: CDR1 SEHNR, CDR2 FQNEAQ (reference sequence). Here the CDR3 reads CASSSPGGAHRELFF. CDR3 DNA sequence: TGTGCCAGCAGCTCTCCCGGGGGGGCCCACAGGGAGCTGTTTTTT.

This clone was seen only a few times. The genes are TRBV7-2 and TRBJ1-1, with D unclear. The CDR3 loop spans 14 amino acids. The V end lost 1 base, the J end lost 4 bases, and 10 bases lay between the germline ends. Per the germline V gene, CDR1 is SGHTA and CDR2 is FQGNSA. The CDR3 nucleotides are TGTGCCAGCAGCTTAGAGAGGCCAACCACTGAAGCTTTCTTT. This sequence encodes CASSLERPTTEAFF.